This TCR beta chain derives from a study of blood T cells in healthy people across ages. The CDR3 has 17 amino acids. Deletions cut 0 bases from V and 4 bases from J, with 15 bases between. Combining a sample-barcoded 5' primer with a J-beta primer mix, a second PCR ran for about 6 to 12 cycles. One entry per CDR3 protein results from TCRdb running MiXCR on the 5' RACE reads. This repertoire shows 920,000 or so distinct CDR3 sequences, around 43% found once; its top ten account for about 19%. Sequenced: blood. V is TRBV12-3 or TRBV12-4 and J is TRBJ2-2, with D possibly being TRBD2 (5 bases). The clonotype was recovered from a woman aged 55-69 years in good health. This CDR3 reads CASSLAITDGITGELFF. The CDR3 coding sequence is TGTGCCAGCAGTTTAGCGATCACAGACGGGATCACCGGGGAGCTGTTTTTT.